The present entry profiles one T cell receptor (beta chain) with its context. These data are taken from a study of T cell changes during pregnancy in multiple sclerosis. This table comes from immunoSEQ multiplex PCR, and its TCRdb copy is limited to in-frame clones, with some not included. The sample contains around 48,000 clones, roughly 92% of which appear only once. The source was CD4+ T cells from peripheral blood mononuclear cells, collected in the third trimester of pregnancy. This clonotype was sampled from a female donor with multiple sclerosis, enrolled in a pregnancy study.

The CDR3: CASSRTSGRSNTGELFF. The CDR3 coding sequence is TGTGCCAGCAGCCGGACTAGCGGGAGGTCGAACACCGGGGAGCTGTTTTTT. The V gene is TRBV5-4, the J gene TRBJ2-2; 14 nucleotides align to TRBD2. This CDR3 has 17 residues. V was pared by 4 bases and J by 0 bases, with 2 bases of the junction left unmatched. Germline-derived CDR1 and CDR2 are SGHNT and YYREEE (reference sequence).